A selection of T cell receptor beta chains follows, all from one sample in a study of blood T cell repertoires in COVID-19. Produced via immunoSEQ multiplex PCR; TCRdb's table is partial and in-frame only. The sample comprises 200,000 to 250,000 clones, around nine tenths of which are singletons, and 1.5% to 2% rests with the top ten. Sample: PBMCs or T cells enriched from blood (not recorded which). Every receptor here comes from a woman aged 45 to 65 who had recovered from COVID-19. The CDR3 runs from the conserved cysteine through the conserved F or W.

J gene: TRBJ2-5; V gene: TRBV7-8; CDR3 protein: CASSLVGGTRWSGETQYF
J gene: TRBJ2-1; V gene: TRBV30; CDR3 protein: CAWSVPPGGPANEQFF
J gene: TRBJ2-5; V gene: TRBV7-2; CDR3 protein: CASLRTGTSGRQETQYF
J gene: TRBJ1-2; V gene: TRBV30; CDR3 protein: CAWSETGNYGYTF
J gene: TRBJ1-1; V gene: TRBV7-9; CDR3 protein: CASSRGGNAEAFF
J gene: TRBJ2-7; V gene: TRBV5-1; CDR3 protein: CASSDKGGSYEQYF
J gene: TRBJ2-7; V gene: TRBV7-2; CDR3 protein: CASSSSGSSYEQYF
J gene: TRBJ1-1; V gene: TRBV2; CDR3 protein: CASSGQTGAFF
J gene: TRBJ2-3; V gene: TRBV2; CDR3 protein: CASSEPSKPIF
J gene: TRBJ1-2; V gene: TRBV5-1; CDR3 protein: CASSLTDNYGYTF
J gene: TRBJ2-1; V gene: TRBV28; CDR3 protein: CASSFLAAYDEQFF
J gene: TRBJ2-5; V gene: TRBV3-1/TRBV3-2; CDR3 protein: CASSQGQGAETQYF
J gene: TRBJ2-7; V gene: TRBV28; CDR3 protein: CASRPGTGVSAVLEQYF
J gene: TRBJ2-1; V gene: TRBV21-1; CDR3 protein: CASIWAGEGNEQFF
J gene: TRBJ2-7; V gene: TRBV7-3; CDR3 protein: CASSLTTGNEQYF
J gene: TRBJ2-1; V gene: TRBV19; CDR3 protein: CASRTLSGSIHNEQFF
J gene: TRBJ2-6; V gene: TRBV5-1; CDR3 protein: CASAGTGANVLTF
J gene: TRBJ1-5; V gene: TRBV5-1; CDR3 protein: CASSSSGGNQPQHF
J gene: TRBJ2-1; V gene: TRBV11-3; CDR3 protein: CASSLEVAGGPRNEQFF
J gene: TRBJ1-1; V gene: TRBV9; CDR3 protein: CASSVGHKNTEAFF
J gene: TRBJ1-2; V gene: TRBV15; CDR3 protein: CATSLRFTNYGYTF
J gene: TRBJ2-5; V gene: TRBV7-9; CDR3 protein: CASSLGQGVVETQYF
J gene: TRBJ2-4; V gene: TRBV2; CDR3 protein: CASSAETVRLAKNIQYF
J gene: TRBJ2-1; V gene: TRBV28; CDR3 protein: CASSSYNEQFF
J gene: TRBJ1-2; V gene: TRBV28; CDR3 protein: CASRAGQKNYGYTF
J gene: TRBJ1-1; V gene: TRBV29-1; CDR3 protein: CSVTGHLNTEAFF
J gene: TRBJ1-5; V gene: TRBV11-1; CDR3 protein: CASSLNRDQPQHF
J gene: TRBJ2-7; V gene: TRBV6-5; CDR3 protein: CASSPSGQYEQYF
J gene: TRBJ1-3; V gene: TRBV7-2; CDR3 protein: CASSPPGGRSGNTIYF
J gene: TRBJ1-5; V gene: TRBV7-8; CDR3 protein: CASSLVGGFNQPQHF
J gene: TRBJ2-1; V gene: TRBV12-5; CDR3 protein: CASGLANGGYNEQFF
J gene: TRBJ1-1; V gene: TRBV5-8; CDR3 protein: CASSLGANTEAFF
J gene: TRBJ1-5; V gene: TRBV28; CDR3 protein: CASRKTGGNQPQHF
J gene: TRBJ2-2; V gene: TRBV28; CDR3 protein: CASSGPLGALNTGELFF
J gene: TRBJ2-5; V gene: TRBV9; CDR3 protein: CANSVQAGNQETQYF
J gene: TRBJ2-2; V gene: TRBV30; CDR3 protein: CAWSTTSGSLGNTGELFF
J gene: TRBJ2-2; V gene: TRBV18; CDR3 protein: CASSPRGQGTNTGELFF
J gene: TRBJ1-4; V gene: TRBV11-2; CDR3 protein: CASSHGILPGEKLFF
J gene: TRBJ1-5; V gene: TRBV6-6; CDR3 protein: CASSYLAEIEPQHF
J gene: TRBJ2-3; V gene: TRBV27; CDR3 protein: CASSLTFSDTQYF
J gene: TRBJ1-2; V gene: TRBV28; CDR3 protein: CASSLRQALLGYTF
J gene: TRBJ2-5; V gene: TRBV5-1; CDR3 protein: CASSYGLAQETQYF
J gene: TRBJ1-4; V gene: TRBV5-1; CDR3 protein: CASSSTGATNEKLFF
J gene: TRBJ2-1; V gene: TRBV29-1; CDR3 protein: CSVYSGSYVLNEQFF
J gene: TRBJ2-2; V gene: TRBV28; CDR3 protein: CASRPSGSPGELFF
J gene: TRBJ2-7; V gene: TRBV4-1; CDR3 protein: CASSQEYRGSYEQYF
J gene: TRBJ2-1; V gene: TRBV19; CDR3 protein: CASSIVQAYNEQFF
J gene: TRBJ1-2; V gene: TRBV30; CDR3 protein: CASGGRGSYTF
J gene: TRBJ1-5; V gene: TRBV5-4; CDR3 protein: CASSPLFGQGRDNNQPQHF
J gene: TRBJ2-5; V gene: TRBV11-1; CDR3 protein: CASSSSTGGGETQYF
J gene: TRBJ1-1; V gene: TRBV6-1; CDR3 protein: CASSEGQGVNTEAFF
J gene: TRBJ1-2; V gene: TRBV27; CDR3 protein: CASSRTGGVYGYTF
J gene: TRBJ1-1; V gene: TRBV19; CDR3 protein: CASGQTITEAFF
J gene: TRBJ2-1; V gene: TRBV9; CDR3 protein: CASGTGSSYNEQFF